A selection of T cell receptor beta chains follows, all from one sample in a study of cytomegalovirus exposure and HLA in healthy donors. Assay: immunoSEQ multiplex PCR; the TCRdb copy retains only in-frame clones and omits some. The sample lists under 200,000 clones; around four fifths were seen once. Material: PBMCs. The receptors were sampled from a female donor in good health and CMV-seronegative. Both conserved end residues are part of each CDR3. The order of the fields is CDR3 length, J gene, clone size, D gene, V gene, CDR3 protein, CDR3 DNA. A D gene is named only where the DNA matches it firmly. Where a row states a size, it is once, few, many or the class of an expanded clone; other rows omit it.

length: 15; J: TRBJ2-7; size: .; D: TRBD2; V: TRBV5-1; CDR3: CASSLAGLAGAEQYF; DNA: TGCGCCAGCAGCTTGGCCGGACTAGCGGGAGCCGAGCAGTACTTC
length: 15; J: TRBJ2-7; size: .; D: .; V: TRBV2; CDR3: CASSATGTTSYEQYF; DNA: TGTGCCAGCAGTGCCACCGGGACAACTTCCTACGAGCAGTACTTC
length: 15; J: TRBJ2-1; size: .; D: TRBD1; V: TRBV7-2; CDR3: CASSLGTERYNEQFF; DNA: TGTGCCAGCAGCTTGGGGACAGAGCGGTACAATGAGCAGTTCTTC
length: 13; J: TRBJ2-3; size: .; D: .; V: TRBV5-1; CDR3: CASRGTGTDTQYF; DNA: TGCGCCAGCCGGGGGACCGGTACAGATACGCAGTATTTT
length: 16; J: TRBJ2-2; size: .; D: .; V: TRBV19; CDR3: CATGSGARRANGELFF; DNA: TGTGCCACGGGATCCGGCGCTCGACGGGCAAACGGGGAGCTGTTTTTT
length: 12; J: TRBJ1-6; size: .; D: TRBD1; V: TRBV6-4; CDR3: CASRSPGGPLHF; DNA: TGTGCCAGCAGGTCGCCAGGGGGTCCCCTCCACTTT
length: 16; J: TRBJ1-6; size: .; D: .; V: TRBV28; CDR3: CASSWKPGDRNSPLHF; DNA: TGTGCCAGCAGTTGGAAGCCGGGGGACCGTAATTCACCCCTCCACTTT
length: 14; J: TRBJ1-4; size: .; D: .; V: TRBV5-8; CDR3: CASSLRTAGEKLFF; DNA: TGTGCCAGCAGCTTGCGAACAGCGGGTGAAAAACTGTTTTTT
length: 21; J: TRBJ2-2; size: .; D: TRBD2; V: TRBV5-1; CDR3: CASSSPPGGLAGGPVTGELFF; DNA: TGCGCCAGCAGCTCACCTCCGGGGGGACTAGCGGGAGGGCCGGTGACCGGGGAGCTGTTTTTT
length: 14; J: TRBJ1-5; size: .; D: .; V: TRBV19; CDR3: CASSNQVGNQPQHF; DNA: TGTGCCAGTAGTAACCAGGTGGGCAATCAGCCCCAGCATTTT
length: 13; J: TRBJ2-7; size: .; D: TRBD1; V: TRBV11-2; CDR3: CASSLDRGQGQYF; DNA: TGTGCCAGCAGCTTAGACAGGGGGCAAGGGCAGTACTTC
length: 15; J: TRBJ1-4; size: .; D: TRBD1; V: TRBV18; CDR3: CASSPVGTGGEKLFF; DNA: TGTGCCAGCTCACCGGTCGGGACAGGGGGTGAAAAACTGTTTTTT
length: 16; J: TRBJ1-4; size: .; D: .; V: TRBV7-6; CDR3: CASSRSTVETNEKLFF; DNA: TGTGCCAGCAGCCGATCTACAGTGGAAACTAATGAAAAACTGTTTTTT
length: 14; J: TRBJ2-7; size: .; D: TRBD2; V: TRBV6-1; CDR3: CATVGLAGLMEQYF; DNA: TGTGCCACCGTGGGCCTAGCGGGATTGATGGAGCAGTACTTC
length: 15; J: TRBJ2-5; size: .; D: TRBD1; V: TRBV30; CDR3: CAWTGGTGALLSQYF; DNA: TGTGCCTGGACGGGCGGGACAGGGGCTCTCCTGAGCCAGTACTTC
length: 16; J: TRBJ2-3; size: .; D: .; V: TRBV7-7; CDR3: CASSQLTALSTDTQYF; DNA: TGTGCCAGCAGCCAGTTGACAGCTTTGAGTACAGATACGCAGTATTTT
length: 15; J: TRBJ2-7; size: once; D: .; V: TRBV5-8; CDR3: CASSLEGRRGHEQYF; DNA: TGTGCCAGCAGCTTGGAAGGTCGGCGAGGGCACGAGCAGTACTTC
length: 18; J: TRBJ1-3; size: .; D: TRBD1; V: TRBV4-1; CDR3: CASSQIYLGTGAGNTIYF; DNA: TGCGCCAGCAGCCAGATTTACCTGGGGACAGGGGCTGGAAACACCATATATTTT
length: 15; J: TRBJ2-6; size: .; D: TRBD2; V: TRBV5-4; CDR3: CAIGSGNSGANVLTF; DNA: TGTGCCATTGGTAGCGGGAACTCTGGGGCCAACGTCCTGACTTTC
length: 17; J: TRBJ1-1; size: few; D: .; V: TRBV10-3; CDR3: CAISEHGGGRGTAEAFF; DNA: TGTGCCATCAGTGAGCATGGGGGGGGGAGAGGAACAGCTGAAGCTTTCTTT
length: 14; J: TRBJ2-1; size: .; D: .; V: TRBV19; CDR3: CASSIRGSTNEQFF; DNA: TGTGCCAGTAGTATACGTGGGAGCACGAATGAGCAGTTCTTC
length: 14; J: TRBJ2-1; size: few; D: TRBD1; V: TRBV9; CDR3: CASSVRQGDHEQFF; DNA: TGTGCCAGCAGCGTGCGACAGGGGGATCATGAGCAGTTCTTC
length: 16; J: TRBJ1-4; size: .; D: .; V: TRBV7-2; CDR3: CASSLRLDSANEKLFF; DNA: TGTGCCAGCAGCTTAAGGTTGGACAGTGCGAATGAAAAACTGTTTTTT
length: 15; J: TRBJ1-2; size: .; D: TRBD1; V: TRBV5-1; CDR3: CASSQGQRNPYGYTF; DNA: TGCGCCAGCAGCCAGGGACAGCGAAACCCCTATGGCTACACCTTC
length: 16; J: TRBJ1-4; size: .; D: .; V: TRBV11-2; CDR3: CASSQDRLWTNEKLFF; DNA: TGTGCCAGCAGCCAAGACAGGTTGTGGACTAATGAAAAACTGTTTTTT
length: 12; J: TRBJ2-3; size: .; D: .; V: TRBV28; CDR3: CASGLIGDTQYF; DNA: TGTGCCAGCGGACTGATCGGGGATACGCAGTATTTT
length: 16; J: TRBJ1-4; size: .; D: TRBD1; V: TRBV9; CDR3: CASSVGDRVLQEKLFF; DNA: TGTGCCAGCAGCGTAGGGGACAGGGTATTACAGGAAAAACTGTTTTTT
length: 15; J: TRBJ1-6; size: .; D: TRBD1; V: TRBV4-1; CDR3: CASSQKDRDDSPLHF; DNA: TGCGCCAGCAGCCAAAAAGACAGGGATGATTCACCCCTCCACTTT
length: 15; J: TRBJ2-1; size: .; D: .; V: TRBV5-8; CDR3: CASSSQGRSYNEQFF; DNA: TGTGCCAGCAGCTCACAGGGTCGGTCCTACAATGAGCAGTTCTTC
length: 14; J: TRBJ2-1; size: .; D: .; V: TRBV19; CDR3: CASSDRIFYNEQFF; DNA: TGTGCCAGTTCGGACAGAATCTTCTACAATGAGCAGTTCTTC
length: 14; J: TRBJ1-2; size: .; D: .; V: TRBV7-2; CDR3: CASSWVTGNYGYTF; DNA: TGTGCCAGCAGCTGGGTAACAGGAAACTATGGCTACACCTTC
length: 18; J: TRBJ2-2; size: .; D: TRBD2; V: TRBV10-2; CDR3: CASSVSAPGLAGAGELFF; DNA: TGCGCCAGCAGTGTATCAGCTCCGGGGCTAGCGGGAGCCGGGGAGCTGTTTTTT
length: 15; J: TRBJ2-3; size: .; D: .; V: TRBV7-9; CDR3: CASSLSGRGTDTQYF; DNA: TGTGCCAGCAGCTTATCGGGCAGGGGCACAGATACGCAGTATTTT
length: 15; J: TRBJ1-3; size: .; D: .; V: TRBV7-2; CDR3: CASSFVVSSGNTIYF; DNA: TGTGCCAGCAGCTTTGTCGTCTCCTCTGGAAACACCATATATTTT
length: 15; J: TRBJ2-1; size: few; D: TRBD2; V: TRBV7-2; CDR3: CASSLDLAGSNEQFF; DNA: TGTGCCAGCAGCTTAGATCTAGCGGGGAGCAATGAGCAGTTCTTC
length: 17; J: TRBJ1-6; size: .; D: TRBD1; V: TRBV7-6; CDR3: CASSLAAPGGLNSPLHF; DNA: TGTGCCAGCAGCTTAGCGGCCCCAGGGGGCCTGAATTCACCCCTCCACTTT
length: 14; J: TRBJ1-1; size: few; D: .; V: TRBV7-9; CDR3: CASSLNGGNTEAFF; DNA: TGTGCCAGCAGCTTAAACGGGGGGAACACTGAAGCTTTCTTT
length: 14; J: TRBJ1-1; size: .; D: TRBD1; V: TRBV5-1; CDR3: CASSRQGSGTEAFF; DNA: TGCGCCAGCAGCAGACAGGGGAGTGGCACTGAAGCTTTCTTT
length: 15; J: TRBJ1-1; size: .; D: .; V: TRBV2; CDR3: CASSLSRVQSTEAFF; DNA: TGTGCCAGCAGTCTTTCCCGGGTCCAGAGCACTGAAGCTTTCTTT
length: 12; J: TRBJ1-1; size: few; D: TRBD1; V: TRBV30; CDR3: CAWRTDRGEAFF; DNA: TGTGCCTGGAGGACTGACAGGGGTGAAGCTTTCTTT
length: 15; J: TRBJ2-3; size: few; D: .; V: TRBV19; CDR3: CASSMDPGEVDTQYF; DNA: TGTGCCAGTAGTATGGATCCGGGAGAGGTAGATACGCAGTATTTT
length: 13; J: TRBJ1-2; size: .; D: .; V: TRBV7-2; CDR3: CASSPPDSYGYTF; DNA: TGTGCCAGCAGCCCCCCGGACAGCTATGGCTACACCTTC
length: 13; J: TRBJ1-1; size: .; D: .; V: TRBV7-3; CDR3: CASSLNRVTEAFF; DNA: TGTGCCAGCAGCTTAAATCGGGTCACTGAAGCTTTCTTT
length: 14; J: TRBJ2-5; size: few; D: .; V: TRBV6-5; CDR3: CASSYWAGEETQYF; DNA: TGTGCCAGCAGTTATTGGGCAGGGGAGGAGACCCAGTACTTC
length: 17; J: TRBJ2-7; size: once; D: .; V: TRBV5-6; CDR3: CASSLFGAGADSYEQYF; DNA: TGTGCCAGCAGCTTGTTCGGGGCGGGGGCAGACTCCTACGAGCAGTACTTC
length: 14; J: TRBJ2-1; size: .; D: .; V: TRBV6-5; CDR3: CASSYRGLDNEQFF; DNA: TGTGCCAGCAGTTACCGGGGACTCGACAATGAGCAGTTCTTC
length: 14; J: TRBJ1-1; size: .; D: TRBD1; V: TRBV19; CDR3: CASTMGQEYTEAFF; DNA: TGTGCCAGTACGATGGGACAGGAGTACACTGAAGCTTTCTTT
length: 14; J: TRBJ2-2; size: .; D: TRBD1; V: TRBV18; CDR3: CASSLGQGTGELFF; DNA: TGTGCCAGCTCGTTGGGACAGGGCACCGGGGAGCTGTTTTTT
length: 15; J: TRBJ1-5; size: .; D: .; V: TRBV5-4; CDR3: CASSLGQDSNQPQHF; DNA: TGTGCCAGCAGCTTGGGGCAGGATAGCAATCAGCCCCAGCATTTT
length: 15; J: TRBJ2-7; size: .; D: TRBD2; V: TRBV7-6; CDR3: CASSPRTSGSYEQYF; DNA: TGTGCCAGCAGCCCGCGGACTAGCGGGAGCTACGAGCAGTACTTC